This T cell receptor beta chain was sequenced during a study of vaccination effects on CD4 cells after COVID-19 (dated 2022 in TCRdb). For the wider study: The ViraFEST assay stimulated PBMC with viral peptide pools and then used TCR sequencing to identify antigen-specific CD4+ T cell clonotypes by expansion. Each participant received two doses of an mRNA SARS-CoV-2 vaccine, either BNT162b2 or mRNA-1273. Each well held two million PBMC cultured in IMDM containing roughly 5% human AB serum, about 10 IU/ml IL-2 and gentamicin, along with around 9.1 ug/ml peptides. The study compared SARS-CoV-2 spike-specific CD4+ TCR repertoires before and after mRNA vaccination in COVID-19 convalescent patients and infection-naive vaccine recipients. A total of ten to eleven COVID-19 convalescent patients and several SARS-CoV-2-naive healthy vaccine recipients were included in the full study. In the study, cultures from other donors were sequenced using the Oncomine TCR Beta short-read assay on an Illumina iSeq 100. The study at large found these results: The study was limited by a small number of convalescent patients, and early post-infection timepoints were lacking. In healthy vaccine recipients, vaccine-induced clones were almost all SARS-CoV-2 mono-reactive, with only 1 of 255 cross-reactive with common cold coronaviruses. Marked clonal contraction was observed in both infection-induced and vaccine-induced clones at late post-vaccination timepoints, consistent with waning T cell responses.

Library creation used the immunoSEQ multiplex PCR assay. DNA from the CD4+ T cells that had been cultured and isolated underwent TCR beta CDR3 sequencing. The original pipeline was this. The analysis removed non-productive TCR sequences, trimmed reads to the CDR3 region, and retained only CDR3s that were 7 or more amino acids long. Antigen-specific clonotypes were identified using the MANAFEST web app by comparison of expansion in peptide wells against reference cultures. To count as positive, a clone had to show expansion at FDR<0.05 compared with the reference and with all other wells, an odds ratio above 5, and a frequency above 0.1% in two replicate wells. Clonotypes significantly expanded in SARS-CoV-2 spike wells and in at least one common cold coronavirus spike condition were defined as cross-reactive. CDR3 similarity was assessed by Levenshtein distance with the stringdist R package, and unrooted trees were built with ape in R 3.6.1. TCRdb obtained this table from immuneACCESS and retained in-frame rearrangements with V and J assigned. These tables miss some clones; where compared with another copy, unresolved V genes account for less than half of the shortfall, and the remainder is unexplained. The D gene and trimming were derived from the DNA, and the V and J assignments and clone size from that table. For this sample the table gives over 45,000 clones, of which 70% to 80% were detected only once. Just over 3% of the sample is in the top ten clones.

After 10 days of culture, CD4+ T cells were isolated with the EasySep CD4+ T cell isolation kit. Negative nucleocapsid antibody results before and after vaccination confirmed that the healthy vaccine recipients had no prior SARS-CoV-2 infection. Half of the culture medium was replaced with fresh IL-2-containing medium on days 3 and 7. Unless noted otherwise, every peptide stimulation condition was cultured in triplicate wells. PBMC were separated from whole blood using Ficoll-Paque Plus gradient centrifugation and were then either cryopreserved at -140C or used fresh. The QIAamp micro DNA kit was used to extract genomic DNA from the cultured CD4+ T cells. Remarks on this clone: Its specific antigen is unknown. Base qualities are not at hand, and no much larger clone is one base apart.

This sequence was found in a human donor who received a COVID-19 vaccine. The source was CD4+ T cells from PBMCs cultured without peptide, collected before COVID-19 vaccination.

The CDR3 corresponds to CASSLGPGATGYGYTF. Here is the DNA: TGTGCCAGCAGCTTAGGCCCGGGTGCCACGGGCTATGGCTACACCTTC. Here the chain combines TRBV7-2 and TRBJ1-2; the D gene assignment is ambiguous. From the cysteine through the phenylalanine, the CDR3 covers 16 amino acids. Only CDR3 DNA is held: 48 bases, read in frame from base 1. Sequences SGHTA (CDR1) and FQGNSA (CDR2) are obtained from the germline V gene. V sheds 1 base and J sheds 4 bases, leaving 16 bases between their ends.